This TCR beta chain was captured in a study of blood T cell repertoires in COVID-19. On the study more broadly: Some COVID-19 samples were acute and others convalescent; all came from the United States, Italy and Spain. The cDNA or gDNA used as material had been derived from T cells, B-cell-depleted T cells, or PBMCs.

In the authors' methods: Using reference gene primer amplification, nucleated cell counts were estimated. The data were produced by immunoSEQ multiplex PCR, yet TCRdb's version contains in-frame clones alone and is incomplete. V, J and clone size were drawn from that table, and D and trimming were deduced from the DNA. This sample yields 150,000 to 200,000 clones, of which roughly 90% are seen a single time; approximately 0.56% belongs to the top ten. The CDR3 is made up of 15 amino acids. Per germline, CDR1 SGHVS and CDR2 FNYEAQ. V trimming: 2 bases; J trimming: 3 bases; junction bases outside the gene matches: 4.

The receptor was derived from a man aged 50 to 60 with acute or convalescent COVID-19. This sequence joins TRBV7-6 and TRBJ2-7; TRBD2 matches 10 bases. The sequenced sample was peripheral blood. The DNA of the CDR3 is TGTGCCAGCAGCTTAAGCGGGAGGGCTGACTACGAGCAGTACTTC. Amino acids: CASSLSGRADYEQYF.